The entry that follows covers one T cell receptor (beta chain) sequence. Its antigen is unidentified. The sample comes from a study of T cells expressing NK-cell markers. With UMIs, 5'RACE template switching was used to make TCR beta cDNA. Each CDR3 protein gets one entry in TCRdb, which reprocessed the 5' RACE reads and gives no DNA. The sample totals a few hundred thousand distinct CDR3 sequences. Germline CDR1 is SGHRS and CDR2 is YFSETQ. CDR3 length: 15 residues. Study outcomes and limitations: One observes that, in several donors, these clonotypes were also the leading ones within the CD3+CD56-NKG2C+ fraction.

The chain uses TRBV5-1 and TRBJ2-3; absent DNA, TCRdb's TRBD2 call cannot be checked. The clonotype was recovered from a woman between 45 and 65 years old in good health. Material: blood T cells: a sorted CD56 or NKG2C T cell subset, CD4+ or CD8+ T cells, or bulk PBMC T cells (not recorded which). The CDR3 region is CASSLGPEREFAQYF.